This T cell receptor beta chain stems from a study of metastatic and nonmetastatic thyroid tumors. TCRdb re-analyzed the PCR reads through MiXCR. This table holds 32,000 or so clones, roughly 19% found once. Trimming took off 2 bases at V and 4 bases at J, with 8 bases between the two ends. CDR3 length equals 13 residues. Germline assignment: CDR1 SGHRS and CDR2 YFSETQ. No patient had received any treatment before thyroid surgery. This chain links TRBV5-1 with TRBJ2-3, with D unresolved. This TCR was sampled from a male donor with papillary thyroid cancer or a benign thyroid nodule (not recorded which). Some clones in this sample may be carry-over from other donors' samples. Input material: blood. CDR3 in DNA: TGCGCCAGCAGCTTCCGAAGGGCAGATACGCAGTATTTT. Residues: CASSFRRADTQYF.